The clone carrying this T cell receptor (beta chain) was recorded only once. Its antigen is still unknown. V was pared by 3 bases and J by 1 base, with 15 bases between. Germline-derived CDR1 and CDR2 are SGHDT and YYEEEE. There are 16 residues in the CDR3. The data derive from a study of T cell responses to AZD1222 COVID-19 vaccine. Assay: immunoSEQ multiplex PCR; the TCRdb copy retains only in-frame clones and omits some. The sample holds about 140,000 clones, more than 75% seen once. Points from the study as a whole: Epitopes outside B.1.351 and B.1.1.7 mutated regions reportedly drew nearly half of spike TCRs.

Sequencing was performed on peripheral blood, taken 28 days after the second AZD1222 dose. This chain uses TRBV5-6 with TRBJ2-3; D may be TRBD1 (6 bases). The source of this sequence is an adult who received the AZD1222 COVID-19 vaccine. The CDR3 DNA reads TGTGCCAGCAGCTACCGGACAGTGCCGGGCACAGATACGCAGTATTTT. It yields the protein CASSYRTVPGTDTQYF.